What follows is one T cell receptor (beta chain) and its context. This clonotype was observed a few times. Its recognized antigen is unknown. No base qualities exist here, and no much larger clone lies one base off it. This specimen belongs to a study of T-cell memory formation after mild COVID-19 (dated by TCRdb to about 2021). Regarding the research as a whole: TCR sequence clusters from the two donors were found to be largely donor specific. T-cell clones expanding and contracting after mild COVID-19 in two donors were tracked by longitudinal TCRalpha and TCRbeta repertoire sequencing. Two young, previously healthy adult volunteers made up the cohort, one male and one female. What the study reported, not specific to this receptor: From day 15 to 85, contracting clones showed balanced CD4/CD8 phenotypes, whereas a second wave of clones that expanded from day 15 to 37 leaned towards CD4+. SARS-CoV-2 specificity of the second-wave clones peaking on day 37 was not confirmed. The detection of some responding clones in pre-infection memory suggests that pre-existing cross-reactive memory T cells joined the SARS-CoV-2 response. Only a couple of mild cases were covered by the study, and larger cohorts that include severe cases with pre-infection samples were considered necessary. Contracting CD4+ clones turned up mainly in the CM and EM memory subsets, whereas EMRA was where CD8+ clones were enriched.

Taken from the germline V gene, the CDR1 and CDR2 loops are MGHRA and YSYEKL. Cut back by 4 bases and 2 bases, the V and J ends lie 9 bases apart. The CDR3 numbers 14 residues from cysteine through phenylalanine. Left in the record is the CDR3 DNA by itself, 42 bases read in frame from the first base. TCRdb lists the instrument as Illumina NovaSeq 6000. TCRalpha and TCRbeta cDNA libraries were constructed by 5'RACE with constant-segment primers, with sample barcodes and unique molecular identifiers being introduced. Trizol reagent was used to extract RNA from every sample. The libraries were amplified in two PCR steps, and the second step added a second sample barcode and Illumina TruSeq adapters. Sequencing of the libraries was done on an Illumina NovaSeq, producing 2 x 150 bp paired-end reads. The source study handled its data this way. Reads were demultiplexed and collapsed into UMI-guided consensus sequences with migec v1.2.7. With mixcr v2.1.11, UMI consensuses were aligned to TRA and TRB V and J templates and assembled into clonotypes. Clonotypes were classified as expanded or contracted when called significant by both edgeR and NoisET, with noise models trained on biological replicates. For edgeR calls, a false discovery rate-adjusted p below 0.01 and a log2 fold-change threshold of 1 were applied. As an exploratory analysis of dynamics, max-normalized trajectories of the 1000 most abundant clonotypes were examined by PCA with hierarchical clustering. Each responding clone was given a CD4 or CD8 phenotype based on the CD4+ and CD8+ repertoires, which had been sequenced separately. TCRdb reprocessing: public reads trimmed at Q25 with fastp, clones called with MiXCR, in-frame beta chains kept. All rows with the same CDR3 protein become a single entry with the most common DNA and genes. TCRdb's processing, not the authors' own work, is the source of the V and J calls. The sample table contains about 100,000 distinct CDR3 sequences; only one count was recorded for 11% of them. The leading ten clones occupy roughly 40% of the sample.

Ficoll-Paque density gradient centrifugation was used to isolate PBMCs. What was sequenced was PBMCs or a T cell subset sorted from them (not recorded which). The rearranged chain carries TRBV4-1 and TRBJ1-5; no D gene call is confident. The sequence came from a man between 18 and 35 years old who had mild COVID-19 (a few samples of this study predate the infection). The sample titles of this study are shuffled in the database, so cell type and time point are left out; the donor was told from shared clones. The nucleotide sequence reads as follows: TGCGCCAGCAGCCCCCCCTCGGGCAATCAGCCCCAGCATTTT. This encodes CASSPPSGNQPQHF.